The source of this T cell receptor (beta chain) is a study of cytomegalovirus exposure and HLA in healthy donors. Study-level points and caveats: Per published accounts, TCR beta sequences correctly predicted the HLA-A and HLA-B alleles of most subjects.

The CDR3 consists of 14 residues. V shed 4 bases and J 2 bases; nucleotides not matched to a gene: 2. Germline CDR1 ENHRY, CDR2 SYGVKD. The primer mix had 60 Vbeta and 13 Jbeta primers. Clones were read by immunoSEQ multiplex PCR, and TCRdb kept only the in-frame ones, dropping some. This sample carries 70,000 to 95,000 clones, about 80% of them seen once, and the ten largest clones take around 10%. Worth noting for this clone: Antigen: not known.

This TCR was recovered from a man aged 30-40 years in good health and CMV-seropositive. The chain carries TRBV10-3 and TRBJ1-1; 9 positions agree with TRBD1. The specimen was PBMCs. CDR3 sequence reads: CAISGGQGNTEAFF. Here the CDR3 DNA reads TGTGCCATCAGTGGGGGACAGGGAAACACTGAAGCTTTCTTT.